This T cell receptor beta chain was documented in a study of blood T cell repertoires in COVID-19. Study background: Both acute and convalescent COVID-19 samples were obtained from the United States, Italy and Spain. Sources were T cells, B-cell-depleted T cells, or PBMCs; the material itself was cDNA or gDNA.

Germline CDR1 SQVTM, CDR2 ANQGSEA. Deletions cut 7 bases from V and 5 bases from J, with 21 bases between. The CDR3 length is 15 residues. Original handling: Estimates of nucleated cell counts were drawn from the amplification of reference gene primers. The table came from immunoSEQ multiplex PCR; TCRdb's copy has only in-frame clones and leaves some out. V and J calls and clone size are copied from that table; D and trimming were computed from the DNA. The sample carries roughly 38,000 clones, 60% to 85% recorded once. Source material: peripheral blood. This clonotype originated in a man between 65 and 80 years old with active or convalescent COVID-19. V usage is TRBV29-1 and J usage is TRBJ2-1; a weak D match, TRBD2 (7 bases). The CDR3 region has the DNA TGCAGCGCTACACCCGGGGGGCTATTCAACAATGAGCAGTTCTTC. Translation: CSATPGGLFNNEQFF.